Described below is a single T cell receptor (beta chain) sequence and its context. Its antigen target is currently unknown. A read error may account for a junction end that differs from germline. Sequences MNHEY (CDR1) and SVGAGI (CDR2) are obtained from the germline V gene. The CDR3 holds 12 amino acids from the cysteine to the phenylalanine. Just CDR3 DNA is preserved here, 36 bases in frame from base 1. These data originate in a study of blood T cells in healthy people across ages (dated by TCRdb to between 2015 and 2016). In terms of the full investigation: In model experiments, template switching captured roughly one uniquely barcoded TCR beta cDNA molecule for every two T cells. Age-related changes in TCR beta repertoire diversity were measured in the study by deep sequencing normalized with unique cDNA molecular identifiers. The donors were split into four age groups: young (average 16 years), middle-aged (about 40), aged (62) and long-lived (about 74). To avoid experimental bias, donors of different ages were distributed randomly across sequencing lanes. Two additional independent replicas of 1 million unique cDNA reads from the same blood draw were analyzed for two donors (one aged 18 to 29 and one aged 80 or older).

The donors were under 40 Caucasian individuals from Russia, aged roughly 6 to 100 years, who were systemically healthy. Around 10 milliliters of peripheral blood were drawn from each donor into EDTA-treated Vacutainer tubes. PBMCs were isolated by Ficoll-Paque density-gradient centrifugation, with at least 6.5 million obtained per sample. Trizol reagent was used to extract total RNA from PBMCs, with at least 5 micrograms per sample. For every donor, an aliquot of PBMCs went through flow cytometry to measure the percentages of naive CD45RAhigh/CD27high T cells. The library was made by 5' RACE. The data were produced on an Illumina HiSeq 2500. The second PCR ran for about 6 to 12 cycles and used a J-beta primer mix along with a sample-barcoded 5' primer. A template-switch 5' adaptor carrying 12 random nucleotides introduced a unique molecular identifier onto each TCR beta cDNA molecule. Each sample yielded at least 2.5 million CDR3-containing paired-end reads. First-strand cDNA was synthesized from all RNA with the Mint cDNA synthesis kit, primed by a TRBC-specific oligonucleotide. After uracil-DNA glycosylase treatment, a first 18-cycle PCR used universal primers M1SS and BC2_uni_R on all cDNA. Concerning the study's data processing: For normalization, 1 million high-quality reads were randomly selected from each sample, with every read carrying a distinct molecular identifier. Instead of being binned into consensus sequences, reads with shared molecular identifiers were discarded. MiTCR, with a Q25 quality threshold and the strictest error-elimination algorithm, was used for CDR3 identification, clonotype clustering and error correction. A nonparametric unseen species model with Euler transformation was used to estimate a lower bound on total TCR beta diversity. TCRdb reran the public reads through fastp at Q25 and MiXCR, keeping productive beta chains. Rows are unified per CDR3 protein, each entry keeping the most common DNA and genes. These V and J calls originate from TCRdb's pipeline instead of the authors' own analysis. Across this sample there are 700,000 or so distinct CDR3 sequences, with around a fifth seen only once. Jointly, the top ten make up 22% of the sample.

Beyond this particular receptor, the publication reports: There was a strong correlation between observed TCR beta diversity and the percentage of naive T cells measured by flow cytometry. Donor CMV infection status was unknown, potentially confounding age-related changes in expanded clonotypes. Compared with the aged group, more naive CD4+ T cells, fewer expanded clones and increased TCR diversity were shown by the long-lived group, suggesting age selection. Observed TCR beta diversity per million T cells fell roughly linearly with age, and a significant reduction was already apparent by age roughly 40. Estimates of total diversity based on one million sequenced T cells were considered lower bounds and underestimates. Conclusive comparison of naive and antigen-experienced compartments was prevented by the profiling of bulk unsorted PBMCs.

This receptor was obtained from a man between 65 and 85 years old in good health. Recombination joined TRBV6-5 with TRBJ2-5; TRBD2 might be the D gene, on 5 matching bases. Sequencing was performed on blood. The DNA reads TGTGCCAGCAATACCGAGACTGGTCGGAGGTTCTTC. It translates as CASNTETGRRFF.